The entry below describes one T cell receptor beta chain. This clone occurred once. This receptor's antigen is unknown. Nothing much larger sits one base from this clone, and base qualities are not available. This sample is drawn from a study of shared clonotypes between healthy human individuals (dated by TCRdb to 2020 to 2022). In terms of the full investigation: The cohort comprised two women and three men aged 18 to 49 years. For each donor, CD4 naive and CD4 memory were each given three plates, CD8 naive was given two plates, and CD8 memory was given one plate. To estimate repertoire size and how much clonotypes are shared between individuals, the study performed deep sequencing of blood TCR repertoires from about 5 healthy adults. To increase sequencing depth and limit assay-specific biases, TCR repertoire library preparation and sequencing were carried out by different laboratories using diverse techniques. Between about 0.94 and 10 billion PBMCs per donor were obtained by leukapheresis.

Healthy HIV-negative adults with no recently reported acute infections or vaccinations were included as donors. Every donor was a Caucasian adult living in Nashville, Tennessee, USA. Magnetic negative selection was used to enrich CD4+ T cells, after which naive cells were positively selected on CD45RA and the negative fraction became the memory subset. After blood collection by leukapheresis, PBMCs were isolated using Ficoll-Histopaque density gradient centrifugation and then cryopreserved in the vapor phase of liquid nitrogen. Analytical flow cytometry was used to check the purity and quantity of every magnetically sorted T cell population. Genomic DNA was isolated from each sorted fraction and quantified by UV absorbance on a Nanodrop 2000c. Overall study results and their limits: Pairwise subsampling led to the expectation that sequencing depth would affect the degree of clonotype sharing among donors. Incomplete sequencing was indicated by rarefaction of sorted-subset datasets, despite the large sequencing depth. Compared with non-shared clonotypes, clonotypes shared by all four sorted-subset donors had higher generation probabilities. Sampling was restricted to blood, and TCR repertoires in tissue are likely to differ from TCR repertoires in blood. Larger estimated clonotype richness was generally found for naive subsets than for memory subsets. Sharing across several donors was observed for roughly 5% of naive CD4, 3.5% of naive CD8, roughly 2.3% of memory CD4, and roughly 0.4% of memory CD8 clonotypes. Because the study included a small number of donors, the genetic and exposure-history diversity represented was limited.

Using the deep immunoSEQ assay, multiplex PCR amplified TCR CDR3 regions from genomic DNA. Genomic DNA extracted from each cell subset was distributed evenly over all wells of several immunoSEQ 96-well plates, and each plate served as one replicate. For sorted subsets, 200 ng of genomic DNA, equivalent to some 30,000 T cell genomes, went into each replicate PCR. The purified libraries were quantified using a Qubit 3.0 fluorometer, sized with a Bioanalyzer 2100, and then quantified again using the KAPA Library Quantification kit. Each immunoSEQ 96-well plate was sequenced on its own single-read 150-cycle Illumina NextSeq 550 flow cell. Processing in the source paper ran as follows. Because only junctional sequences without quality scores were contained in the immunoSEQ output, filtering matching that applied to full-length reads could not be performed. Sequences were annotated with PyIR, a Python wrapper for IgBLAST v1.9, and V/J genes and CDR3 were assigned using IMGT germline references. Reads were filtered out if the reads had weak V/J assignments (E-value above 1e-6), no CDR3, stop codons, out-of-frame junctions, or ambiguous translated residues. V3J clonotypes were defined as sequences sharing an identical inferred V gene, J gene, and CDR3 amino acid sequence. Percentage overlap between repertoires was calculated by dividing the number of shared unique clonotypes by the size of the smaller repertoire. Three approaches were used to assess repertoire richness: RTK rarefaction, the Chao1 estimator, and Recon v2.1 estimates of unobserved clonotypes. For all TCRbeta clonotypes obtained by the gDNA method from a handful of donors, generation probabilities were computed with OLGA. What TCRdb holds here is the immuneACCESS table cut down to in-frame rearrangements. Part of the clones is not present; checked against another copy, under half of the missing clones reflect an unresolved V gene, and the others are unexplained. V and J calls plus clone size are reproduced from that table; the DNA served to infer D and trimming. Counted in this sample were hundreds of thousands of clones; around 67% of them appeared once. In total, the top ten clones hold 1.5% to 2% of the sample.

The CDR3 runs 15 amino acids, cysteine and phenylalanine included. CDR3 DNA is the only sequence kept; it has 45 bases, read in frame from the first base. From the germline V gene (reference sequence), CDR1 is MNHNY and CDR2 is SVGAGI. V is cut back by 5 bases and J by 7 bases, with 14 bases in the junction unmatched. The rearrangement joined TRBV6-6 to TRBJ2-7; the junction holds 7 bases that match TRBD2. The sequenced material came from memory CD4+ T cells sorted from blood. The cell subset or site label, read with the paper, signifies: CD45RA-negative fraction. This TCR derives from a woman aged 25 to 39 in good health. The encoded CDR3 is CASSPRRREAGEQYF. Here is the DNA: TGTGCCAGCAGTCCCCGGCGGCGGGAAGCGGGAGAGCAGTACTTC.